This T cell receptor (beta chain) was captured in a study of blood T cell repertoires in COVID-19. TCRdb's copy holds only in-frame clones and misses some; the assay was immunoSEQ multiplex PCR. The sample has tens of thousands of clones, approximately 79% seen once. CDR3 size: 13 residues. The junction had 2 bases not matched to a gene; V was cut back by 5 bases and J by 3 bases. The germline V gene has CDR1 SGHVS and CDR2 FQNEAQ. The gene calls are TRBV7-8 and TRBJ2-5, with 8 bases matching TRBD2. Sequencing input: peripheral blood. The origin of this receptor is a man aged 55 to 70 with acute or convalescent COVID-19. CDR3 sequence: CASSSSGKETQYF. In DNA form, the CDR3 reads TGTGCCAGCAGCAGTAGCGGGAAAGAGACCCAGTACTTC.